This TCR beta chain was obtained from a study of cytomegalovirus exposure and HLA in healthy donors. The wider study: Out of a few hundred genotyped donors, less than 90% belonged to the Caucasian-associated ancestry cluster.

This CDR3 spans 13 amino acids. Trimming removed 8 bases from V and 3 bases from J; junction bases left unmatched: 5. From germline, CDR1 is GTSNPN and CDR2 SVGIG (reference sequence). Use of 60 Vbeta and 13 Jbeta primers characterized the PCR. Repertoires were generated with immunoSEQ multiplex PCR, while TCRdb's copy carries only in-frame clones and drops some. This sample carries around 180,000 clones, around 77% of them seen once, and the ten largest clones take 2% to 2.5%. The study, taken as a whole, reports: TRBV6-2, TRBV6-3 and other indistinguishable V segments were excluded. Highest at DRB1 and lowest at HLA-C, TCR association rates differed among HLA loci in a later analysis. Confirmation in vitro established that a few CMV-associated chains were specific for CMV antigens.

A word on this clone: No antigen is known for it.

The chain recombines TRBV30 with TRBJ1-3, with 9 bases lining up with TRBD1. This clonotype was obtained from a man aged 60 to 69 in good health and CMV-seronegative. Sequencing was performed on PBMCs. As DNA, the CDR3 is TGTGCCGTACAGGGGGCTGGTGGAAACACCATATATTTT. This encodes CAVQGAGGNTIYF.